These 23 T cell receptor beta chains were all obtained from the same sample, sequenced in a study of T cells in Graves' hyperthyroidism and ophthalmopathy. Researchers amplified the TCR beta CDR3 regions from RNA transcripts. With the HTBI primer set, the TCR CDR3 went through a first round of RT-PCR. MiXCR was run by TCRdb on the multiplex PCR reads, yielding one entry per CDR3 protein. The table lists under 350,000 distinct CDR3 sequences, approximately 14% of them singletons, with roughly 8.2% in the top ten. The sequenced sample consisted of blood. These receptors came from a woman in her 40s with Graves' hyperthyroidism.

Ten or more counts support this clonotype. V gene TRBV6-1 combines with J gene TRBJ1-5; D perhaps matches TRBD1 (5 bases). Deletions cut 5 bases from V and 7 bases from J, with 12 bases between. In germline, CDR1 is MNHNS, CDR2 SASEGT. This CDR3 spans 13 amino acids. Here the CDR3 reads CASSYGQGQPQHF. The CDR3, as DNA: TGTGCCAGCAGTTACGGGCAGGGACAGCCCCAGCATTTT.

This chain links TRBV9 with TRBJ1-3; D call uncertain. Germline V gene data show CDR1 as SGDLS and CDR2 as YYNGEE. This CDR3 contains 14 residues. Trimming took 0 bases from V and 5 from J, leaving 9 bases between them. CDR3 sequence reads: CASSVGTERNTIYF. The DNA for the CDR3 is TGTGCCAGCAGCGTAGGAACAGAGAGAAACACCATATATTTT.

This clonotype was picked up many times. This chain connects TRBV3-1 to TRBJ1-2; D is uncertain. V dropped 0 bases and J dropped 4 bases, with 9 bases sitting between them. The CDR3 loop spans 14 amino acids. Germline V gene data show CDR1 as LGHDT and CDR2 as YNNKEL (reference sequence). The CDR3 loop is CASSQEAGSYGYTF. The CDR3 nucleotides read TGTGCCAGCAGCCAAGAGGCTGGAAGCTATGGCTACACCTTC.

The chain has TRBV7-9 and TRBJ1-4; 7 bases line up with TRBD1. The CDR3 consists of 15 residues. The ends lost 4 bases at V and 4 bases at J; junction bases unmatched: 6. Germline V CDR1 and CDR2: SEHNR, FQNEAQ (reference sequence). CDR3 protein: CASSSEGQSNEKLFF. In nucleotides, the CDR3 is TGTGCCAGCAGCTCAGAGGGACAGAGTAATGAAAAACTGTTTTTT.

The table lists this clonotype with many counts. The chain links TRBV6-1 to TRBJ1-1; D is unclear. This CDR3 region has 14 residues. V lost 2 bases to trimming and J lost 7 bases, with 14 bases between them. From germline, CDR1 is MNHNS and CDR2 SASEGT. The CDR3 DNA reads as TGTGCCAGCAGTGAAAATAGAGTTCCCCTTGAAGCTTTCTTT. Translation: CASSENRVPLEAFF.

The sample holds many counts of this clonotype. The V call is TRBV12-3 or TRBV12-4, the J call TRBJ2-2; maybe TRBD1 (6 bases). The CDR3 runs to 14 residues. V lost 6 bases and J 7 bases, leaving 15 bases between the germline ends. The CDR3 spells CASSPGLGGGELFF. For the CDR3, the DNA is TGTGCCAGCAGCCCTGGTTTAGGGGGCGGGGAGCTGTTTTTT.

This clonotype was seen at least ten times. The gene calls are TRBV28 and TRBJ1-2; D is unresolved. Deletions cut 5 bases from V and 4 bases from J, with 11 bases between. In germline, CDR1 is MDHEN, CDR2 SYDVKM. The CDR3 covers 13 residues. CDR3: CASSPRRAYGYTF. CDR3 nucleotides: TGTGCCAGCAGTCCTCGTAGGGCCTATGGCTACACCTTC.

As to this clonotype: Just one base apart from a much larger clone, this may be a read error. Here the CDR3 DNA reads TGTGCCGGCAGTGAAAGGGGCAGGGAGCTGTTTTTT. Translating it yields CAGSERGRELFF. J is TRBJ2-2 and V is TRBV2, with D maybe TRBD1 (5 bases). The CDR3 has 12 amino acids. Germline loops: CDR1 SNHLY, CDR2 FYNNEI.

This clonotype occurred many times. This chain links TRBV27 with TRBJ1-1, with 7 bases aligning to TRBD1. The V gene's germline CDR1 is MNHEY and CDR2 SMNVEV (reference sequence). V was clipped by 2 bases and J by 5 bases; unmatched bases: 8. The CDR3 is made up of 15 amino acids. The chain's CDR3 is CASSLDRGGATEAFF. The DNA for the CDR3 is TGTGCCAGCAGTTTAGATAGAGGGGGCGCGACTGAAGCTTTCTTT.

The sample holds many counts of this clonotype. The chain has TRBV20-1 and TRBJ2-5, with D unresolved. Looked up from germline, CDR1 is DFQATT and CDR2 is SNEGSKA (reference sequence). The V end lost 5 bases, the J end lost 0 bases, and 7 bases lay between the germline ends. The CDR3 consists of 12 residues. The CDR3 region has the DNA TGCAGTGCTCTGGGGTACCAAGAGACCCAGTACTTC. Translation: CSALGYQETQYF.

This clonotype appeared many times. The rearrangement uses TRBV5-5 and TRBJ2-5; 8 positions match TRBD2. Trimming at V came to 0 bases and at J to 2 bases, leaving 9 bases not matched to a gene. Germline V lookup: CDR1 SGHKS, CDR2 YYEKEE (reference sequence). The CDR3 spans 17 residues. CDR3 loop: CASSLGSSGRFQETQYF. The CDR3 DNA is TGTGCCAGCAGCTTGGGGTCTAGCGGGCGATTTCAAGAGACCCAGTACTTC.

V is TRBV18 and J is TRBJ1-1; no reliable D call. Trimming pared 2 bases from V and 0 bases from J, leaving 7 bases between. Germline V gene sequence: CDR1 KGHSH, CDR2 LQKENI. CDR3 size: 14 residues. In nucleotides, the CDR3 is TGTGCCAGCTCACCAACCCGATTGAACACTGAAGCTTTCTTT. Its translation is CASSPTRLNTEAFF. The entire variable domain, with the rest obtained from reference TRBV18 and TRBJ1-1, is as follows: NAGVMQNPRHLVRRRGQEARLRCSPMKGHSHVYWYRQLPEEGLKFMVYLQKENIIDESGMPKERFSAEFPKEGPSILRIQQVVRGDSAAYFCASSPTRLNTEAFFGQGTRLTVV.

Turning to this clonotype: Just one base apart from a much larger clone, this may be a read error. CDR3 DNA: TGCAGTGCTAGAGATGGAAACTATCCGGCGAATAAGCAGTTCTTC. Protein sequence: CSARDGNYPANKQFF. This chain connects TRBV20-1 to TRBJ2-1; D is unclear. Looked up from germline, CDR1 is DFQATT and CDR2 is SNEGSKA (reference sequence). This CDR3 region has 15 residues. V lost 0 bases and J 11 bases, leaving 20 bases between the germline ends.

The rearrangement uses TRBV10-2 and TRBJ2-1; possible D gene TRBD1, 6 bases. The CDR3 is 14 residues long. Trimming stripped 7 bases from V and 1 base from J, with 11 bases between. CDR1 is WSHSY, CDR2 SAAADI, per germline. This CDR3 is CASIRQVSYNEQFF. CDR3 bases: TGCGCCAGCATCAGACAGGTGTCCTACAATGAGCAGTTCTTC.

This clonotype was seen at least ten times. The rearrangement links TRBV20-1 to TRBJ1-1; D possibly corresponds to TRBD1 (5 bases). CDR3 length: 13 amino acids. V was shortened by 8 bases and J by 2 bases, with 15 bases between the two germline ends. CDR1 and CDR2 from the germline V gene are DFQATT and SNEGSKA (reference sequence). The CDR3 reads CSPGKRANTEAFF. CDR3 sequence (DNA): TGCAGTCCAGGGAAAAGGGCAAACACTGAAGCTTTCTTT.

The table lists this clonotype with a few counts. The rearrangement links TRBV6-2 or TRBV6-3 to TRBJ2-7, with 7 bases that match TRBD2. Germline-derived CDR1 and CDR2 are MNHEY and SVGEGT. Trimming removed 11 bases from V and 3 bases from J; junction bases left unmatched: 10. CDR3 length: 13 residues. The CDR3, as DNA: TGTGCCGTCCACCGCGGGAGTTACTACGAGCAGTACTTC. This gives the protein CAVHRGSYYEQYF.

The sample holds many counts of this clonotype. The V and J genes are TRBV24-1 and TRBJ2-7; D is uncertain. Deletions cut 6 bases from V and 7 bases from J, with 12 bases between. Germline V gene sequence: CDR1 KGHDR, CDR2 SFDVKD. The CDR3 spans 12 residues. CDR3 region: CATSSDSGEQYF. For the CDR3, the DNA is TGTGCCACCAGTAGTGACTCGGGTGAGCAGTACTTC.

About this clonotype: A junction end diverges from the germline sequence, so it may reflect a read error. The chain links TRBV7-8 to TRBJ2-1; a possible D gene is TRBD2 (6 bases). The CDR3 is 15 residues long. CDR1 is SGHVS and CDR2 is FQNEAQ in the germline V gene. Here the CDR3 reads CASSSAGPPSNQQFF. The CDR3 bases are TGTGCCAGCAGCTCGGCGGGACCCCCAAGCAATCAGCAGTTCTTC.

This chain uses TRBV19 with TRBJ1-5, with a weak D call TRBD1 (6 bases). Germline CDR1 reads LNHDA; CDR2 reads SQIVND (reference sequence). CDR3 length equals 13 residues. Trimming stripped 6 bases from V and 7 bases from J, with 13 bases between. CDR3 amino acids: CASSQGRGQPQHF. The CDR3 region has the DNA TGTGCCAGTAGCCAGGGGAGGGGCCAGCCCCAGCATTTT.

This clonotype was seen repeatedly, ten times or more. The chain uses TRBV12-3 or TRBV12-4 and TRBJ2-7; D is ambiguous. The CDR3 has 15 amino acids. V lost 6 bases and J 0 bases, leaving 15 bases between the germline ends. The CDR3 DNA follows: TGTGCCAGCAGCCGGACCGGACCAAGCTCCTACGAGCAGTACTTC. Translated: CASSRTGPSSYEQYF.

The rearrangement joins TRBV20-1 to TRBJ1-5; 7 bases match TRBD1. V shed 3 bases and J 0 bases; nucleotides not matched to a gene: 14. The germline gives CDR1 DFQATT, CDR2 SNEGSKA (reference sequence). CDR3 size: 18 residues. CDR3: CSASLRDSALYSNQPQHF. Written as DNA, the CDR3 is TGCAGTGCTAGCCTTCGGGACAGCGCACTTTATAGCAATCAGCCCCAGCATTTT.

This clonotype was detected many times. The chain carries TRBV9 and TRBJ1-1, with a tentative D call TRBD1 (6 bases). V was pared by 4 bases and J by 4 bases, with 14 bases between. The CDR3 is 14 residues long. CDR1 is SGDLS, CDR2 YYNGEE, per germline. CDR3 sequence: CASSITDSSTEAFF. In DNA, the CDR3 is TGTGCCAGCAGCATTACGGACAGTAGCACTGAAGCTTTCTTT.

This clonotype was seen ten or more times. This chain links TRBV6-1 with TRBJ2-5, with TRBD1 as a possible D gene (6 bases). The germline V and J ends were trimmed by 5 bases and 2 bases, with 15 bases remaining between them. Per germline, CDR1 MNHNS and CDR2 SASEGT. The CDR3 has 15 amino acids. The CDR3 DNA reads TGTGCCAGCAGTTATAGTGGACAGAAACAAGAGACCCAGTACTTC. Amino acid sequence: CASSYSGQKQETQYF.